The source of this T cell receptor (beta chain) is a study of T cell changes during pregnancy in multiple sclerosis. Method: immunoSEQ multiplex PCR; TCRdb's copy keeps in-frame clones and lacks some. Seen here are more than 35,000 clones, over 90% observed once, and the top ten hold 0.43%. This sequence originates from a female donor in good health, enrolled as a control in a pregnancy study. Specimen: CD4+ T cells from peripheral blood mononuclear cells, collected in the third trimester of pregnancy.

The DNA of the CDR3 is TGTGCCAGCAGCTCCCACACGGGTGGCGGAAGCTCCTATAATTCACCCCTCCACTTT. This translates into CASSSHTGGGSSYNSPLHF. The chain joins TRBV7-8 to TRBJ1-6, with unresolved D. Germline CDR1 reads SGHVS; CDR2 reads FQNEAQ. V was shortened by 4 bases and J by 0 bases, with 19 bases between the two germline ends. This CDR3 region has 19 residues.